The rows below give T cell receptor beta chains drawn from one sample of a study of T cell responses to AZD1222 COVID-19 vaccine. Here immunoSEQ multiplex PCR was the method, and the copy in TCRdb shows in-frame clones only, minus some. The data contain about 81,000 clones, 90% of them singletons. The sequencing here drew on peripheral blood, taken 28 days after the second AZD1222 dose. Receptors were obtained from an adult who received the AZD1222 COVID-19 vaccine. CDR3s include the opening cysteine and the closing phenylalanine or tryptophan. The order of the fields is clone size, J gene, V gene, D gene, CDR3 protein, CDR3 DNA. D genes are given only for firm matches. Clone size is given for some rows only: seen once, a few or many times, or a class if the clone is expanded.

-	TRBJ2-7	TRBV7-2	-	CASSFGLDRGEQYF	TGTGCCAGCAGCTTCGGACTGGATCGGGGGGAGCAGTACTTC
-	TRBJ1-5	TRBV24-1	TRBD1	CATSAGGYQPQHF	TGTGCCACCAGTGCAGGGGGGTATCAGCCCCAGCATTTT
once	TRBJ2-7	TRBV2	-	CASSASAGMSYEQYF	TGTGCCAGCAGTGCGTCGGCGGGGATGTCCTACGAGCAGTACTTC
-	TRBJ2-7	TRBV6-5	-	CASSYSGDEQYF	TGTGCCAGCAGTTACTCGGGCGACGAGCAGTACTTC
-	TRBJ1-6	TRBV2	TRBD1	CASPRDRGLPLHF	TGTGCCAGCCCCCGGGACAGGGGGTTACCCCTCCACTTT
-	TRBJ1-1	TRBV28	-	CASTPAGEVNTEAFF	TGTGCCAGCACTCCCGCCGGGGAGGTGAACACTGAAGCTTTCTTT
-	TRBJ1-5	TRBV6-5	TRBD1	CASRADRGPNQPQHF	TGTGCCAGCAGGGCGGACAGGGGCCCTAATCAGCCCCAGCATTTT
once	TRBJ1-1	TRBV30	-	CAWSNRVDTEAFF	TGTGCCTGGAGTAACAGGGTGGACACTGAAGCTTTCTTT
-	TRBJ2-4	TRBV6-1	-	CASSDQGTLVGKNIQYF	TGTGCCAGCAGTGATCAGGGAACCCTGGTCGGCAAAAACATTCAGTACTTC
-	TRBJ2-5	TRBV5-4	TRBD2	CASSKGLGETQYF	TGTGCCAGCAGCAAAGGACTAGGGGAGACCCAGTACTTC
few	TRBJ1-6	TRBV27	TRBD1	CASSPQGQGRNSPLHF	TGTGCCAGCAGTCCGCAGGGACAGGGTAGAAATTCACCCCTCCACTTT
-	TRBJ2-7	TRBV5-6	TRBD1	CASSLMGQGFSYEQYF	TGTGCCAGCAGCTTAATGGGACAGGGATTCTCCTACGAGCAGTACTTC
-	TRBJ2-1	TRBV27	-	CASSWGGVEQFF	TGTGCCAGCAGTTGGGGGGGCGTCGAGCAGTTCTTC
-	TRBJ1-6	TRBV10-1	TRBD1	CASSAGGAGNSPLHF	TGCGCCAGCAGTGCAGGGGGCGCAGGGAATTCACCCCTCCACTTT
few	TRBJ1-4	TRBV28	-	CASSLSHGQHEKLFF	TGTGCCAGCAGTCTATCCCATGGACAGCATGAAAAACTGTTTTTT
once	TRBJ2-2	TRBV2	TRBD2	CASRLSGGPGELFF	TGTGCCAGCAGACTTAGCGGGGGGCCCGGGGAGCTGTTTTTT
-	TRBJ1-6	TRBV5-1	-	CASSRDLNARSPLHF	TGCGCCAGCAGCCGGGACCTCAATGCTCGTTCACCCCTCCACTTT
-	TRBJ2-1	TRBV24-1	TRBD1	CATSVRTGVSNEQFF	TGTGCCACCAGTGTAAGGACAGGGGTTAGTAATGAGCAGTTCTTC
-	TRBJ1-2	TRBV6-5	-	CASSYSWGLGYGYTF	TGTGCCAGCAGTTACTCATGGGGGCTAGGTTATGGCTACACCTTC
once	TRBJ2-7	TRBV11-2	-	CASSYEGPYYEQYF	TGTGCCAGCAGCTACGAGGGGCCTTACTACGAGCAGTACTTC
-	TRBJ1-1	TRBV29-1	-	CSVEPGFEAFF	TGCAGCGTTGAACCGGGTTTCGAAGCTTTCTTT
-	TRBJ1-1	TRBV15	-	CATLTYPLQRGTEAFF	TGTGCCACCTTGACGTATCCACTCCAAAGGGGCACTGAAGCTTTCTTT